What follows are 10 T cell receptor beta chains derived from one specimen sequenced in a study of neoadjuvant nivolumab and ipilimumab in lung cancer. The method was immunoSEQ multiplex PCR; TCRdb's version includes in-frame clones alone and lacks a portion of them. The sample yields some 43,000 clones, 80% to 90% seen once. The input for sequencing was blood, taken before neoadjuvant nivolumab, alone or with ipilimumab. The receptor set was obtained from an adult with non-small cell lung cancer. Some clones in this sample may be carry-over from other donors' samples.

CDR3 protein: CASRPEDRAFF. For the CDR3, the DNA is TGTGCCAGCAGACCCGAGGACAGAGCTTTCTTT. The chain couples TRBV2 to TRBJ1-1, with D tentatively TRBD1 (6 bases). The germline CDR1 and CDR2 sequences are SNHLY and FYNNEI. V was clipped by 6 bases and J by 10 bases, with 12 bases between them. The CDR3 runs to 11 residues.

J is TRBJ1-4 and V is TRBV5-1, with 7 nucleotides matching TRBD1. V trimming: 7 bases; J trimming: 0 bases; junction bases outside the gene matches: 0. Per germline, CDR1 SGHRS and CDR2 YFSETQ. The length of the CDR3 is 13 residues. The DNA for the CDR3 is TGCGCCAGCGGGACAGCAACTAATGAAAAACTGTTTTTT. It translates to CASGTATNEKLFF. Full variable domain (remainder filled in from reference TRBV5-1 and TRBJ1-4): KAGVTQTPRYLIKTRGQQVTLSCSPISGHRSVSWYQQTPGQGLQFLFEYFSETQRNKGNFPGRFSGRQFSNSRSEMNVSTLELGDSALYLCASGTATNEKLFFGSGTQLSVL.

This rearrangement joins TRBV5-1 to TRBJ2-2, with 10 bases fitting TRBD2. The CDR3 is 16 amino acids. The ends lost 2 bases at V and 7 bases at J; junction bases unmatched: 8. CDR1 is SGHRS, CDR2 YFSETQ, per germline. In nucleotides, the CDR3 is TGCGCCAGCAGCTTACTAGCGGGACAAGCAGGCGGGGAGCTGTTTTTT. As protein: CASSLLAGQAGGELFF.

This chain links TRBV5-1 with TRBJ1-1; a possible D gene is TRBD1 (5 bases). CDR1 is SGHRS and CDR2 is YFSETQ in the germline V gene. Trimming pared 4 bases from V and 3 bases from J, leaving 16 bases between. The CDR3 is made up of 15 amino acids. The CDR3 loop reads CASSTQTAWDTEAFF. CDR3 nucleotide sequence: TGCGCCAGCAGCACCCAGACAGCCTGGGACACTGAAGCTTTCTTT.

CDR3 nucleotides: TGTGCCAGCTCACGGGACAGCTTACCCAACTATGGCTACACCTTC. This codes for CASSRDSLPNYGYTF. The chain has TRBV18 and TRBJ1-2; 7 bases align to TRBD1. V trimming: 4 bases; J trimming: 2 bases; junction bases outside the gene matches: 7. The germline V gene has CDR1 KGHSH and CDR2 LQKENI. The CDR3 contains 15 residues.

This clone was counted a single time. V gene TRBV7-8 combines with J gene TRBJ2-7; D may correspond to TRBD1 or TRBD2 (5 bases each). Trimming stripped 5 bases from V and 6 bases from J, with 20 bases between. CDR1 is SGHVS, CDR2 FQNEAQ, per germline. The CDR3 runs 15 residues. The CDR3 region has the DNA TGTGCCAGCAGCCTTAAACGGGTCGGGGCAGGCGAGCAGTACTTC. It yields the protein CASSLKRVGAGEQYF.

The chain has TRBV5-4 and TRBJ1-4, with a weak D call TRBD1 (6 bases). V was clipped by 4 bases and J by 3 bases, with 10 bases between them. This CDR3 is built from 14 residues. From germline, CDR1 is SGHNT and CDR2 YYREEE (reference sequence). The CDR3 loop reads CASSQGRSNEKLFF. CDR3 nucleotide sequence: TGTGCCAGCAGCCAGGGGCGGTCTAATGAAAAACTGTTTTTT.

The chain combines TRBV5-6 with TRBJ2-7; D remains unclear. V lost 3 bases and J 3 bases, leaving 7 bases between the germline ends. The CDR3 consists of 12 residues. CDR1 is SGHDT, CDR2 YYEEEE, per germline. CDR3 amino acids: CASSSRHYEQYF. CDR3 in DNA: TGTGCCAGCAGCTCAAGGCACTACGAGCAGTACTTC.

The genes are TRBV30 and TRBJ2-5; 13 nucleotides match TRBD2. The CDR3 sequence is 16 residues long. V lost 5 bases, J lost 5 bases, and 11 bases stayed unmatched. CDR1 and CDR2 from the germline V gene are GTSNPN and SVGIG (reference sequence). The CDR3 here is CAWGVPGLAGMETQYF. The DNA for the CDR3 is TGTGCCTGGGGGGTTCCGGGACTAGCGGGAATGGAGACCCAGTACTTC.

CDR3 bases: TGTGCCAGCAGGTCCGGGACAGGGTCCCACGAGCAGTACTTC. This sequence encodes CASRSGTGSHEQYF. J is TRBJ2-7 and V is TRBV6-5; 9 positions agree with TRBD1. CDR1 MNHEY and CDR2 SVGAGI come from the germline V gene. V gave up 6 bases and J gave up 5 bases; unmatched junction bases: 8. The length of the CDR3 is 14 residues.